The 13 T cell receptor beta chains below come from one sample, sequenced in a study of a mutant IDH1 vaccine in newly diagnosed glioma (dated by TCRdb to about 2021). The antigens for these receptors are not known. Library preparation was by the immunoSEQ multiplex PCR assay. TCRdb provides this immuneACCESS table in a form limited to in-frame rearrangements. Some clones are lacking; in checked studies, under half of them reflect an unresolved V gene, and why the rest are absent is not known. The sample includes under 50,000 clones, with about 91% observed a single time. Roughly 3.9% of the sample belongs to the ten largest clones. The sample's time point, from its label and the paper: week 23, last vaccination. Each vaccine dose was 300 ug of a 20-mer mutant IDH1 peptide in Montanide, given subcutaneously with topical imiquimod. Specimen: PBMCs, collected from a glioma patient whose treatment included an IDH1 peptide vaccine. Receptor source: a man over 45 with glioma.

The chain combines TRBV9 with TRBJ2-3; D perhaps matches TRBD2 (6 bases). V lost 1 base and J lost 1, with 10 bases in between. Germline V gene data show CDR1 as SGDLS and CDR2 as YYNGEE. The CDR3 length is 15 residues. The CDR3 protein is CASSVQTGGTDTQYF. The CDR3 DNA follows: TGTGCCAGCAGCGTACAAACGGGGGGCACAGATACGCAGTATTTT. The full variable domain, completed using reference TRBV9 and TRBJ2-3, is DSGVTQTPKHLITATGQRVTLRCSPRSGDLSVYWYQQSLDQGLQFLIQYYNGEERAKGNILERFSAQQFPDLHSELNLSSLELGDSALYFCASSVQTGGTDTQYFGPGTRLTVL.

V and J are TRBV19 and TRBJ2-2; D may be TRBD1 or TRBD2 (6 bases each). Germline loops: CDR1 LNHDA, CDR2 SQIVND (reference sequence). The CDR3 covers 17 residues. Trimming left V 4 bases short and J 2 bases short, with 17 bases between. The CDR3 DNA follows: TGTGCCAGTAGTAGCCCCGGGGGCGGTCTAAACACCGGGGAGCTGTTTTTT. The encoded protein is CASSSPGGGLNTGELFF.

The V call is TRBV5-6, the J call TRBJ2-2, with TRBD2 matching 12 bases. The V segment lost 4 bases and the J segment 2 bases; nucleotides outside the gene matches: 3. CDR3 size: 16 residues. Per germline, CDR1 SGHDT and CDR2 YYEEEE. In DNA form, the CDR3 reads TGTGCCAGCAGCGCGACTAGCGGGGGTAACACCGGGGAGCTGTTTTTT. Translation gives CASSATSGGNTGELFF.

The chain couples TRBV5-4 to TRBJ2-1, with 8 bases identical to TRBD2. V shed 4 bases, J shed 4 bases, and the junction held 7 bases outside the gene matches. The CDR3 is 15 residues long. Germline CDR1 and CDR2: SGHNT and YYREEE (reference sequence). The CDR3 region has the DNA TGTGCCAGCAGCGACGGGGAGCGGGGGTACAATGAGCAGTTCTTC. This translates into CASSDGERGYNEQFF.

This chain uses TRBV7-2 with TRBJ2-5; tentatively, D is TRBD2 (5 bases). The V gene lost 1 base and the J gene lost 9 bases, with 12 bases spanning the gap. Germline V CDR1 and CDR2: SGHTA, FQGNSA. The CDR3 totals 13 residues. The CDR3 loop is CASSLGGMEAQYF. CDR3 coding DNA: TGTGCCAGCAGCTTAGGGGGAATGGAGGCCCAGTACTTC. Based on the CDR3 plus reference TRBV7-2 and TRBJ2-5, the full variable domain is GAGVSQSPSNKVTEKGKDVELRCDPISGHTALYWYRQSLGQGLEFLIYFQGNSAPDKSGLPSDRFSAERTGGSVSTLTIQRTQQEDSAVYLCASSLGGMEAQYFGPGTRLLVL.

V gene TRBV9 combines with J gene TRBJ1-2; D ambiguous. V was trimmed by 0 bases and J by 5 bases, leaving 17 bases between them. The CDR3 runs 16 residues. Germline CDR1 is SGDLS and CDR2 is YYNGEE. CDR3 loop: CASSVEVGRAVYGYTF. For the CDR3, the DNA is TGTGCCAGCAGCGTAGAAGTTGGTCGCGCGGTTTATGGCTACACCTTC.

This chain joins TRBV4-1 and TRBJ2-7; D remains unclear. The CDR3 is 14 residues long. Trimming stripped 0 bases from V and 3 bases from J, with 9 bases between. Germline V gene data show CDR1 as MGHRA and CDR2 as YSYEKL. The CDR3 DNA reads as TGCGCCAGCAGCCAAGATCCGCCATACTACGAGCAGTACTTC. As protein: CASSQDPPYYEQYF.

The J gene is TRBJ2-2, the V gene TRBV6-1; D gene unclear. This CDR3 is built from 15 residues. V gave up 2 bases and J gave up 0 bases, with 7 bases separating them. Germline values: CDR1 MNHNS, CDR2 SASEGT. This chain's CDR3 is CASSERTANTGELFF. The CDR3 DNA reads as TGTGCCAGCAGTGAACGCACGGCGAACACCGGGGAGCTGTTTTTT.

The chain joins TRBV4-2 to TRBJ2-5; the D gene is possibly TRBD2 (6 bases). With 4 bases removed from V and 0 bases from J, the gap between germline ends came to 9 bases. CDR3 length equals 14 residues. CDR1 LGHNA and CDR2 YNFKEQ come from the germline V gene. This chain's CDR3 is CASSRGGDQETQYF. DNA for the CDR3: TGTGCCAGCAGCCGGGGCGGGGACCAAGAGACCCAGTACTTC.

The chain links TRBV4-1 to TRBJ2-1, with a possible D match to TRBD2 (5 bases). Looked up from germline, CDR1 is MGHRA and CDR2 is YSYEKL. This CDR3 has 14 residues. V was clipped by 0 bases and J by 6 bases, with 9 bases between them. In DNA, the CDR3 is TGCGCCAGCAGCCAAGATATCACTAGCAATGAGCAGTTCTTC. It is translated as CASSQDITSNEQFF.

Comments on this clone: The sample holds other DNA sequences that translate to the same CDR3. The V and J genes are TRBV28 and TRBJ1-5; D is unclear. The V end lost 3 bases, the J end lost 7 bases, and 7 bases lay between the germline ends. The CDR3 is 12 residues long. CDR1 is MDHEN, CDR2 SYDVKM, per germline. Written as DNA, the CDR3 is TGTGCCAGCAGTTTGCCGGGACAGCCCCAGCATTTT. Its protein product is CASSLPGQPQHF.

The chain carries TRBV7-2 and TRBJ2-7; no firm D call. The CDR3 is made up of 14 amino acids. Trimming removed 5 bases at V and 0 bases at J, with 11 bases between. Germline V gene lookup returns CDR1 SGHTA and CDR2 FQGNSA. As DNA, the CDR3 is TGTGCCAGCAGCCCGCAACGGTACTCCTACGAGCAGTACTTC. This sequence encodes CASSPQRYSYEQYF.

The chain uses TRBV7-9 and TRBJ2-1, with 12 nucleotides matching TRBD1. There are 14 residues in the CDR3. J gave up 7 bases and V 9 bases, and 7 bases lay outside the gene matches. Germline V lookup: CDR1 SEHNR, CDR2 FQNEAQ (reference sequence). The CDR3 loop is CASVGQGASNEQFF. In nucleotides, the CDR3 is TGTGCCAGTGTGGGACAGGGGGCGTCGAATGAGCAGTTCTTC.